These T cell receptor beta chains were read from a single sample in a study of blood T cell dynamics during melanoma immunotherapy. The repertoire was sequenced with immunoSEQ multiplex PCR; TCRdb's copy has only in-frame clones and lacks some. The data show 20,000 to 25,000 clones, roughly nine tenths seen once. The sample here was blood, taken from a patient treated with checkpoint blockade. The receptors originated from a human donor with melanoma. Each CDR3 is given without its conserved first and last residue. Each record gives: J gene, V gene, CDR3 protein.

J gene: TRBJ1-3
V gene: TRBV10-3
CDR3 protein: AISDGAWGNTIY

J gene: TRBJ2-3
V gene: TRBV19
CDR3 protein: ASSLGPPDTQY

J gene: TRBJ1-1
V gene: TRBV6-5
CDR3 protein: ASSYWGTEAF

J gene: TRBJ2-2
V gene: TRBV5-1
CDR3 protein: ASSEGMGNTGELF

J gene: TRBJ2-3
V gene: TRBV7-3
CDR3 protein: ASSLTAAGDTQY

J gene: -
V gene: TRBV11-3
CDR3 protein: ASSLGTEGSEQY

J gene: TRBJ1-4
V gene: TRBV4-1
CDR3 protein: ASSPPSANEKLF

J gene: TRBJ1-2
V gene: TRBV5-6
CDR3 protein: ASSFRRTGVRGYT

J gene: TRBJ2-3
V gene: TRBV28
CDR3 protein: ASRGTPGTQY

J gene: TRBJ1-1
V gene: TRBV30
CDR3 protein: AWMTGFTEAF

J gene: TRBJ1-2
V gene: TRBV7-8
CDR3 protein: ASSLGGGSRGYGYT

J gene: TRBJ2-1
V gene: TRBV10-3
CDR3 protein: AISEAGGINEQF

J gene: TRBJ1-5
V gene: TRBV6-6
CDR3 protein: ASSYLTGDQPQH

J gene: TRBJ2-7
V gene: TRBV20-1
CDR3 protein: SARDAYEQY

J gene: TRBJ2-3
V gene: TRBV7-3
CDR3 protein: ASSLGYADTQY

J gene: TRBJ2-2
V gene: TRBV7-9
CDR3 protein: ASSRQANTGELF

J gene: TRBJ2-2
V gene: TRBV6-5
CDR3 protein: ASSWDTARGTGELF

J gene: TRBJ2-7
V gene: TRBV30
CDR3 protein: AWSGLRSEQY

J gene: TRBJ2-3
V gene: TRBV6-5
CDR3 protein: ASSTRADTQY

J gene: TRBJ1-1
V gene: TRBV10-2
CDR3 protein: ARCEGEEQEAF

J gene: TRBJ2-7
V gene: TRBV11-2
CDR3 protein: ASSFRIGTSGGTYEQY

J gene: TRBJ2-7
V gene: TRBV5-1
CDR3 protein: ASSLTGGPLYEQY